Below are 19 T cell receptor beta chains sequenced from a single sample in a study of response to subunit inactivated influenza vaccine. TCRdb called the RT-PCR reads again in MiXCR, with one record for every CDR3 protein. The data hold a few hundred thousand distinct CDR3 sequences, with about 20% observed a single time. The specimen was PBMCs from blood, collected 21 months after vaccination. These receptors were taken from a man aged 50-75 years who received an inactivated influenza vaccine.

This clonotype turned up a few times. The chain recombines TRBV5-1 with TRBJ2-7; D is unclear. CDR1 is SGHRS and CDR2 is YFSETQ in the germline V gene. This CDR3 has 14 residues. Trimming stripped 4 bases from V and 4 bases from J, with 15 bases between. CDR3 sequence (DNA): TGCGCCAGCAGCACCGGACCGGGTCCATACGAGCAGTACTTC. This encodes CASSTGPGPYEQYF.

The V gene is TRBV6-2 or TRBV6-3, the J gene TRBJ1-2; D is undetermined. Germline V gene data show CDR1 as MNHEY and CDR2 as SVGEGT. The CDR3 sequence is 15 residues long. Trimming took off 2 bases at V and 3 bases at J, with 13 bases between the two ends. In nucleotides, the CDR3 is TGTGCCAGCAGTTACCGTGGACCCCCGGACTATGGCTACACCTTC. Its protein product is CASSYRGPPDYGYTF.

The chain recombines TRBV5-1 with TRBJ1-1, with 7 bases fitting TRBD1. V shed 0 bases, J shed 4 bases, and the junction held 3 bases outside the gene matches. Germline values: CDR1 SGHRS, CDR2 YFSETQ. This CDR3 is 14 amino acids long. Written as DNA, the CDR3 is TGCGCCAGCAGCTTGGCCAGGGACAGCACTGAAGCTTTCTTT. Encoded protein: CASSLARDSTEAFF.

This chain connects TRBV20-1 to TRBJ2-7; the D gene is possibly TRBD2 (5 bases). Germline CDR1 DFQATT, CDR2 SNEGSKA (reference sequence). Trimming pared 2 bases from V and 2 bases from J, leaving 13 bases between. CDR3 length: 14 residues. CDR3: CSARNLGLTYEQYF. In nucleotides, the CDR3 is TGCAGTGCTAGAAACCTAGGACTTACCTACGAGCAGTACTTC.

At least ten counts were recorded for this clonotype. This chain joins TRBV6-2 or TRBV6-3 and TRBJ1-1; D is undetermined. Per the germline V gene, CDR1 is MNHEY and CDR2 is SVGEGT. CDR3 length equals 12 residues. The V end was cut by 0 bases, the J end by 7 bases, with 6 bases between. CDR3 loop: CASSYSRVEAFF. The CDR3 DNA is TGTGCCAGCAGTTACTCGCGGGTTGAAGCTTTCTTT.

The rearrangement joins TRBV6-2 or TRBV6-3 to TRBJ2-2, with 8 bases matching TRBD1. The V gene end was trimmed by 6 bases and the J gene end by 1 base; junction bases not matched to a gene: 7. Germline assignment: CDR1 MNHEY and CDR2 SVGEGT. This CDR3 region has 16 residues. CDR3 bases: TGTGCCAGCAGAATGGGACAGGTGATGAACACCGGGGAGCTGTTTTTT. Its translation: CASRMGQVMNTGELFF.

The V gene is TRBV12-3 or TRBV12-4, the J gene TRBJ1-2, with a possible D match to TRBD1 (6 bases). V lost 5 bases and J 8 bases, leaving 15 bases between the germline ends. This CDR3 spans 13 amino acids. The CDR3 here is CASSRQELGGYTF. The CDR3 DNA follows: TGTGCCAGCAGTCGACAGGAGCTTGGGGGCTACACCTTC.

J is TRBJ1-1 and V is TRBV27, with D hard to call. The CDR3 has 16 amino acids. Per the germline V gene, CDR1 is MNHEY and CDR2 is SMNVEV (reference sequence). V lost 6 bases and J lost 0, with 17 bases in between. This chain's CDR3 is CASSPSIGPMNTEAFF. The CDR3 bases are TGTGCCAGCAGCCCGTCTATAGGACCGATGAACACTGAAGCTTTCTTT.

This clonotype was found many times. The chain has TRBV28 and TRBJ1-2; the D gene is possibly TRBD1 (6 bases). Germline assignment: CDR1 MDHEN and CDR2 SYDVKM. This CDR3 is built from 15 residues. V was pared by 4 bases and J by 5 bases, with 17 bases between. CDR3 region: CASSSRTARFYGYTF. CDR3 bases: TGTGCCAGCAGTTCCCGGACAGCGAGATTTTATGGCTACACCTTC.

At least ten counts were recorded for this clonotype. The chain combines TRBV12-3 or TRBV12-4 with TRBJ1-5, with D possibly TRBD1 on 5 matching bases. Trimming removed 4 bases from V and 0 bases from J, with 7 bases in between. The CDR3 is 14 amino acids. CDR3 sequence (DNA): TGTGCCAGCAGTTCGAGGGGTAGCAATCAGCCCCAGCATTTT. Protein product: CASSSRGSNQPQHF.

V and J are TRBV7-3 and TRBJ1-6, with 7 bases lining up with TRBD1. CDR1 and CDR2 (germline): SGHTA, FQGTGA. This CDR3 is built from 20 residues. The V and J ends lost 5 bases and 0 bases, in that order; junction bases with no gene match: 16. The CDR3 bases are TGTGCCAGCAGCCCCCGGTTGCCCGACAGGGTTAGCTCCTATAATTCACCCCTCCACTTT. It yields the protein CASSPRLPDRVSSYNSPLHF.

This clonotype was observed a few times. The CDR3, as DNA: TGCAGTGCGGGGGGGACACATCCCGACTATGGCTACACCTTC. It translates to CSAGGTHPDYGYTF. The chain employs TRBV20-1 and TRBJ1-2, with D possibly being TRBD1 (6 bases). V was shortened by 6 bases and J by 3 bases, with 17 bases between the two germline ends. This CDR3 has 14 residues. Germline CDR1 DFQATT, CDR2 SNEGSKA (reference sequence).

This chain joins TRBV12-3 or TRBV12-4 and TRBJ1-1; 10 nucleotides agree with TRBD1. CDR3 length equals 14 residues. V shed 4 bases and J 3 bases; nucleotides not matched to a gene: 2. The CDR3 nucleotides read TGTGCCAGCAGTTGGACAGGGGGGTACACTGAAGCTTTCTTT. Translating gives CASSWTGGYTEAFF.

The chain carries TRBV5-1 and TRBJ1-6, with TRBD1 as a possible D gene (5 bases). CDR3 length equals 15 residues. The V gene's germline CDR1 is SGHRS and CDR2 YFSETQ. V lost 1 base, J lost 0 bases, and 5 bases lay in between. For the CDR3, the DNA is TGCGCCAGCAGCTTGACAGGCTCCTATAATTCACCCCTCCACTTT. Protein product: CASSLTGSYNSPLHF.

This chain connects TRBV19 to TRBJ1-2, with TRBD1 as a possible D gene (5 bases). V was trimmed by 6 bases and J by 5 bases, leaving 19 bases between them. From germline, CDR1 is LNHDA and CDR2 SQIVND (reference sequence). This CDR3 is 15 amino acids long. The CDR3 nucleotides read TGTGCCAGTAGCCCCGCCGCAGGGCGAGCGTATGGCTACACCTTC. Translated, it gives CASSPAAGRAYGYTF.

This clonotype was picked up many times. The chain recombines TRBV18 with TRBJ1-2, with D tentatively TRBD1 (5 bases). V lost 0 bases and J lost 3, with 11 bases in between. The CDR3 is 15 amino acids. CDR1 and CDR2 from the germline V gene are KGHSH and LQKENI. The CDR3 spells CASSPPSRDHYGYTF. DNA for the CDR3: TGTGCCAGCTCACCACCGTCGAGGGACCACTATGGCTACACCTTC.

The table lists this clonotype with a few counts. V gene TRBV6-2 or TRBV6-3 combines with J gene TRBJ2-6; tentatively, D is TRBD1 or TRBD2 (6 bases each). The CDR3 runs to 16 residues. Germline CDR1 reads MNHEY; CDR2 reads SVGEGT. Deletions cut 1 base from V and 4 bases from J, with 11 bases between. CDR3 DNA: TGTGCCAGCAGTTACTTAGGGGGGACCGGGGCCAACGTCCTGACTTTC. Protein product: CASSYLGGTGANVLTF.

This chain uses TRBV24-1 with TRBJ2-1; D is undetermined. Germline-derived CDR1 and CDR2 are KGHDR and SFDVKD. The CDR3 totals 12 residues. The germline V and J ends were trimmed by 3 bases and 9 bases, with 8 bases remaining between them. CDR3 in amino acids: CATSDPGTEQFF. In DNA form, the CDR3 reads TGTGCCACCAGTGATCCCGGAACTGAGCAGTTCTTC.

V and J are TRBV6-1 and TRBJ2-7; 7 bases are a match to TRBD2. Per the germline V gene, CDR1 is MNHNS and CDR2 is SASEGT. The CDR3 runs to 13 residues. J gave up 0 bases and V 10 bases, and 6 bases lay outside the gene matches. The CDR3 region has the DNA TGTGCCACCCGCCGGGACTACTCCTACGAGCAGTACTTC. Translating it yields CATRRDYSYEQYF.